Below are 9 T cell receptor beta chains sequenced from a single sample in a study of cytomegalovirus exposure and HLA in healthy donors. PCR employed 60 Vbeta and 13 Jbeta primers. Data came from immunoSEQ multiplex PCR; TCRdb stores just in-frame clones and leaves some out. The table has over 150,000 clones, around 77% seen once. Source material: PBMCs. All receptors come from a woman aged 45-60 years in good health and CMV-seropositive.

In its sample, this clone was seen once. The CDR3 region has the DNA TGTGCCAGCAGTGTACATCCGGGACAGGCTCAACTCTATGGCTACACCTTC. This sequence encodes CASSVHPGQAQLYGYTF. The chain is built from TRBV6-1 and TRBJ1-2; 8 nucleotides line up with TRBD1. J gave up 4 bases and V 4 bases, and 14 bases lay outside the gene matches. The CDR3 is 17 residues long. Germline CDR1 MNHNS, CDR2 SASEGT.

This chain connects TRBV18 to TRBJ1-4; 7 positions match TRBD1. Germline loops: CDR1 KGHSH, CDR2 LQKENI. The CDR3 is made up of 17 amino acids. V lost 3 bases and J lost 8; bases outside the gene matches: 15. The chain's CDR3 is CASSPRDSSLSSEKLFF. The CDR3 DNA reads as TGTGCCAGCTCACCTCGGGACAGTAGCCTCTCATCGGAAAAACTGTTTTTT. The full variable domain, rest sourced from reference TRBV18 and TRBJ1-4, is NAGVMQNPRHLVRRRGQEARLRCSPMKGHSHVYWYRQLPEEGLKFMVYLQKENIIDESGMPKERFSAEFPKEGPSILRIQQVVRGDSAAYFCASSPRDSSLSSEKLFFGSGTQLSVL.

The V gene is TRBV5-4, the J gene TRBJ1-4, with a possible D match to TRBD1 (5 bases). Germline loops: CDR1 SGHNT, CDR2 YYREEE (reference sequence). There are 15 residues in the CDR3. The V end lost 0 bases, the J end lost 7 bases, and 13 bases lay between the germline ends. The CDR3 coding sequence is TGTGCCAGCAGCTTGGATCAGGGAAAATCTGAAAAACTGTTTTTT. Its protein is CASSLDQGKSEKLFF.

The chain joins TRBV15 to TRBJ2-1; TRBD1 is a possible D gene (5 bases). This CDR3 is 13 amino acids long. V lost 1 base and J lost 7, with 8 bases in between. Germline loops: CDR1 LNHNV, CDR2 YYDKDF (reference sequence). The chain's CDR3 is CATSRGRGNEQFF. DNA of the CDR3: TGTGCCACCAGCAGAGGTAGGGGTAATGAGCAGTTCTTC.

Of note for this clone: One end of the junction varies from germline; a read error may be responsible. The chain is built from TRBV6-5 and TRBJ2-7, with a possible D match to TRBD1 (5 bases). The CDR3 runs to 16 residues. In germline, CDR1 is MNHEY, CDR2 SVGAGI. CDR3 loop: CASSHSAGRSTYEQYF. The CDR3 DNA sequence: TGTGCCAGCAGTCACTCCGCAGGGCGATCAACCTACGAGCAGTACTTC.

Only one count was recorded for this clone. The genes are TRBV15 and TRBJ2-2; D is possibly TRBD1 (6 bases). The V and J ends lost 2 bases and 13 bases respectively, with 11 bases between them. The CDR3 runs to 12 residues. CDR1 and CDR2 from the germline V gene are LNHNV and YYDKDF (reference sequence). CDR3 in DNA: TGTGCCACCAGCAGAAGGACAGAGAGGCTGTTTTTT. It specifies CATSRRTERLFF.

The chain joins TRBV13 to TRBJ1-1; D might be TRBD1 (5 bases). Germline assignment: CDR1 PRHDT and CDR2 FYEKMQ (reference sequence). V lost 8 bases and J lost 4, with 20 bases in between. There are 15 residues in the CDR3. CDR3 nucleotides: TGTGCCAGCGCATGGCGGGGGGTTTCGATCACTGAAGCTTTCTTT. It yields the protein CASAWRGVSITEAFF.

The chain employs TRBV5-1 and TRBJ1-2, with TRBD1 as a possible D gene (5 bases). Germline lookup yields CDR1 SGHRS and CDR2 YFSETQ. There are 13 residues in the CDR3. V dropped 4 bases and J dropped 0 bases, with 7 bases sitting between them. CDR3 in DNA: TGCGCCAGCAGCCCGGACACTAACTATGGCTACACCTTC. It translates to CASSPDTNYGYTF.

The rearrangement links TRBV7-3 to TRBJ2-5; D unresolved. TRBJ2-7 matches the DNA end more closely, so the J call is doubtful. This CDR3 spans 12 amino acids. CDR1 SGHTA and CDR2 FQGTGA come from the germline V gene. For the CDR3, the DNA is TGTGCCAGCAGCCTGTGGGCCGACGAGCAGTACTTC. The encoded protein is CASSLWADEQYF.